The clone carrying this T cell receptor beta chain has ten or more counts. The record originates from a study of early T cells in non-severe SARS-CoV-2 infection. TCRdb redid the calling of the 5' RACE reads with MiXCR, one entry per CDR3 protein. The sample lists fewer than 100,000 distinct CDR3 sequences; around a tenth were seen once. Germline values: CDR1 MNHEY, CDR2 SVGAGI. V was pared by 2 bases and J by 6 bases, with 5 bases between. The CDR3 loop spans 12 amino acids. Sequenced input: whole blood. This sequence joins TRBV6-5 and TRBJ2-1; D perhaps matches TRBD1 (5 bases). The sequence came from an adult who was a healthcare worker with PCR-confirmed SARS-CoV-2 infection or an uninfected control (not recorded which). In DNA, the CDR3 is TGTGCCAGCAGTTACAGGGGCAATGAGCAGTTCTTC. Encoded protein: CASSYRGNEQFF.